One sample yielded the 13 T cell receptor beta chains listed below, sequenced in a study of T cell changes during pregnancy in multiple sclerosis. The protocol was immunoSEQ multiplex PCR, while the TCRdb copy is restricted to in-frame clones and leaves out a portion. The sample includes roughly 100,000 clones, roughly nine tenths of them seen just once. The sequenced sample was peripheral blood, obtained after pregnancy. These receptors all come from a female donor with multiple sclerosis, enrolled in a pregnancy study.

CDR3 sequence reads: CASSILMSGSSYNEQFF. The CDR3 DNA is TGTGCCAGTAGTATCTTAATGTCGGGGAGCTCCTACAATGAGCAGTTCTTC. This chain uses TRBV19 with TRBJ2-1; D might be TRBD2 (5 bases). CDR3 length: 17 residues. The germline V gene encodes CDR1 LNHDA and CDR2 SQIVND (reference sequence). V was pared by 3 bases and J by 0 bases, with 15 bases between.

This chain connects TRBV25-1 to TRBJ1-5; D gene uncertain. The V and J ends lost 2 bases and 4 bases respectively, with 12 bases between them. CDR3 length: 15 amino acids. Germline loops: CDR1 MGHDK, CDR2 SYGVNS. CDR3 coding DNA: TGTGCCAGCAGTGAAGCGGGTCAGCCAAATCAGCCCCAGCATTTT. Its protein is CASSEAGQPNQPQHF. The whole variable domain, filled in from reference TRBV25-1 and TRBJ1-5, reads EADIYQTPRYLVIGTGKKITLECSQTMGHDKMYWYQQDPGMELHLIHYSYGVNSTEKGDLSSESTVSRIRTEHFPLTLESARPSHTSQYLCASSEAGQPNQPQHFGDGTRLSIL.

The rearrangement links TRBV27 to TRBJ2-6; D not certain. This CDR3 region has 15 residues. The germline V and J ends were trimmed by 4 bases and 0 bases, with 7 bases remaining between them. The germline CDR1 and CDR2 sequences are MNHEY and SMNVEV (reference sequence). As DNA, the CDR3 is TGTGCCAGCAGTTGGCGGAACTCTGGGGCCAACGTCCTGACTTTC. This translates into CASSWRNSGANVLTF.

This chain uses TRBV19 with TRBJ2-1, with TRBD2 as a possible D gene (6 bases). This CDR3 region has 15 residues. The ends were cut back, 5 bases at V and 7 bases at J, with 18 bases in the middle. Germline V gives CDR1 LNHDA, CDR2 SQIVND (reference sequence). The CDR3 DNA sequence: TGTGCCAGTAGTGTCTCCCCATGGGACTGGAATGAGCAGTTCTTC. This sequence encodes CASSVSPWDWNEQFF.

This chain joins TRBV7-3 and TRBJ2-3, with 15 positions matching TRBD2. The CDR3 extends over 17 amino acids. Trimming at V came to 5 bases and at J to 4 bases, leaving 7 bases not matched to a gene. CDR1 SGHTA and CDR2 FQGTGA come from the germline V gene. The CDR3 spells CASSPGTSGRISDTQYF. The DNA of the CDR3 is TGTGCCAGCAGCCCCGGGACTAGCGGGAGGATTTCAGATACGCAGTATTTT.

V and J are TRBV7-9 and TRBJ2-7; 11 nucleotides align to TRBD2. The length of the CDR3 is 16 residues. The ends lost 1 base at V and 6 bases at J; junction bases unmatched: 8. Germline V lookup: CDR1 SEHNR, CDR2 FQNEAQ (reference sequence). The CDR3 nucleotides read TGTGCCAGCAGCTTAGAACTAGCGGGAGTGCGGGTCGAGCAGTACTTC. Translating gives CASSLELAGVRVEQYF. Supplemented by reference TRBV7-9 and TRBJ2-7, the full variable domain reads DTGVSQNPRHKITKRGQNVTFRCDPISEHNRLYWYRQTLGQGPEFLTYFQNEAQLEKSRLLSDRFSAERPKGSFSTLEIQRTEQGDSAMYLCASSLELAGVRVEQYFGPGTRLTVT.

The genes are TRBV4-1 and TRBJ2-7, with D perhaps TRBD1 (5 bases). The germline V and J ends were trimmed by 1 base and 1 base, with 17 bases remaining between them. The CDR3 totals 17 residues. CDR1 and CDR2 from the germline V gene are MGHRA and YSYEKL. CDR3 in DNA: TGCGCCAGCAGCCAAGGTCTATGGCCTGGGGCTTCCTACGAGCAGTACTTC. It codes for CASSQGLWPGASYEQYF.

This clone appeared once. The chain has TRBV4-3 and TRBJ1-1, with 8 bases matching TRBD1. V lost 5 bases and J lost 4; bases outside the gene matches: 6. The CDR3 spans 14 residues. From germline, CDR1 is LGHNA and CDR2 YSLEER. As DNA, the CDR3 is TGCGCCAGCAGCTCACAGGGGGGTGTCACTGAAGCTTTCTTT. Its protein is CASSSQGGVTEAFF.

The genes are TRBV7-2 and TRBJ2-2; possibly TRBD2 for D (6 bases). Germline V gene lookup returns CDR1 SGHTA and CDR2 FQGNSA. The CDR3 totals 14 residues. Trimming shortened V by 5 bases and J by 4 bases, and 11 bases separated the two germline ends. The CDR3: CASSQGAGTGELFF. The DNA of the CDR3 is TGTGCCAGCAGCCAAGGAGCGGGCACCGGGGAGCTGTTTTTT.

This clone showed up just once. J is TRBJ1-6 and V is TRBV11-2; TRBD1 might be the D (6 bases). The CDR3 sequence is 14 residues long. Looked up from germline, CDR1 is SGHAT and CDR2 is FQNNGV. Trimming took off 1 base at V and 5 bases at J, with 6 bases between the two ends. CDR3 coding DNA: TGTGCCAGCAGCTTAGGGGGGCATAATTCACCCCTCCACTTT. Translation: CASSLGGHNSPLHF.

The chain combines TRBV11-2 with TRBJ2-1; D is uncertain. The V end lost 2 bases, the J end lost 5 bases, and 10 bases lay between the germline ends. CDR3 length equals 14 residues. Germline V gene data show CDR1 as SGHAT and CDR2 as FQNNGV. The CDR3 loop reads CASSLLVLNNEQFF. CDR3 bases: TGTGCCAGCAGCTTACTAGTCCTAAACAATGAGCAGTTCTTC.

The CDR3 DNA follows: TGCGCCAGCAGCATCAGGGCCATGAACACTGAAGCTTTCTTT. Protein product: CASSIRAMNTEAFF. The rearrangement links TRBV5-1 to TRBJ1-1; the D gene is possibly TRBD1 (5 bases). V lost 4 bases to trimming and J lost 0 bases, with 10 bases between them. CDR3 length equals 14 residues. Germline loops: CDR1 SGHRS, CDR2 YFSETQ.

The chain has TRBV30 and TRBJ2-1, with 12 bases lining up with TRBD2. CDR1 is GTSNPN, CDR2 SVGIG, per germline (reference sequence). V was clipped by 4 bases and J by 8 bases; unmatched bases: 9. The CDR3 loop spans 15 amino acids. The chain's CDR3 is CAWNPRLAGAHEQFF. The CDR3 DNA reads TGTGCCTGGAACCCAAGACTAGCGGGGGCGCATGAGCAGTTCTTC.